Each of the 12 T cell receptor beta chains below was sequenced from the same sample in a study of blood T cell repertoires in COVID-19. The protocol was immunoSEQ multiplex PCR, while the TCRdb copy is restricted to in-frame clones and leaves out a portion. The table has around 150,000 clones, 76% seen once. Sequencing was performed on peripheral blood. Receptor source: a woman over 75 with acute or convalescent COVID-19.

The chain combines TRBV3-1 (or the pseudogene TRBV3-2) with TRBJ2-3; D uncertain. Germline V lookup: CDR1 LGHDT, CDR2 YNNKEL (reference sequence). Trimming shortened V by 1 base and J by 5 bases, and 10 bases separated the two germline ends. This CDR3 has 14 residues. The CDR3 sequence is CASSQVHSGDTQYF. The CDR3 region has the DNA TGTGCCAGCAGCCAAGTCCATTCGGGAGATACGCAGTATTTT.

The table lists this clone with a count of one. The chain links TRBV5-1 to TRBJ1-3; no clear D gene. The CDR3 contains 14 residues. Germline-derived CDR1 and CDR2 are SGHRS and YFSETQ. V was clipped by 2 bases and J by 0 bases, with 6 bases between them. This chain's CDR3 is CASSFSDSGNTIYF. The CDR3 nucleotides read TGCGCCAGCAGCTTTAGTGACTCTGGAAACACCATATATTTT. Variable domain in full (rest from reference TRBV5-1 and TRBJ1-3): KAGVTQTPRYLIKTRGQQVTLSCSPISGHRSVSWYQQTPGQGLQFLFEYFSETQRNKGNFPGRFSGRQFSNSRSEMNVSTLELGDSALYLCASSFSDSGNTIYFGEGSWLTVV.

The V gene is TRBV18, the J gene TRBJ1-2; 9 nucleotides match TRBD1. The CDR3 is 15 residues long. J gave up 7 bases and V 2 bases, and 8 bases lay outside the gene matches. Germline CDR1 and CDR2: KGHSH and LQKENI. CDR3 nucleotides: TGTGCCAGCTCACCATACGAGGACAGGGGTTTTGGCTACACCTTC. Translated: CASSPYEDRGFGYTF.

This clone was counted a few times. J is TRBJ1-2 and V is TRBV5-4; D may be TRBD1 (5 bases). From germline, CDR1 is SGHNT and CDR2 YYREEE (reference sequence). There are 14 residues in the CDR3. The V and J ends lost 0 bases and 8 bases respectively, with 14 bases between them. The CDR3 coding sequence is TGTGCCAGCAGCTTGGCCGTAGGGGAGGGAGGCTACACCTTC. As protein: CASSLAVGEGGYTF. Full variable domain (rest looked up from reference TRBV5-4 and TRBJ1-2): ETGVTQSPTHLIKTRGQQVTLRCSSQSGHNTVSWYQQALGQGPQFIFQYYREEENGRGNFPPRFSGLQFPNYSSELNVNALELDDSALYLCASSLAVGEGGYTFGSGTRLTVV.

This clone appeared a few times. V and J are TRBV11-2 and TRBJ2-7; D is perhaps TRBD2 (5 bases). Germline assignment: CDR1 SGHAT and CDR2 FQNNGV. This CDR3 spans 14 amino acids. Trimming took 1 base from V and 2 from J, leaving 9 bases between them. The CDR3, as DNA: TGTGCCAGCAGCTTAGCGGGGATAACCTACGAGCAGTACTTC. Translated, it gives CASSLAGITYEQYF.

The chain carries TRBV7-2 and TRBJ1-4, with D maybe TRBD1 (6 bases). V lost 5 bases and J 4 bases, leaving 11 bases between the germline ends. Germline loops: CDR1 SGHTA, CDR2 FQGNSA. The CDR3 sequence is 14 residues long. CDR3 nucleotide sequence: TGTGCCAGCAGCCGGACAGTCGGTAATGAAAAACTGTTTTTT. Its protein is CASSRTVGNEKLFF.

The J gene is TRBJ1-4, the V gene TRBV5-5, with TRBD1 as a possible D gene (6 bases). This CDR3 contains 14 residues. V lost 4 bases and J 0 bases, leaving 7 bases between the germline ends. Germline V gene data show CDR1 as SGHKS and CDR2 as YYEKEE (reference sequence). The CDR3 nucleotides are TGTGCCAGCAGCCCAGGGGCAACTAATGAAAAACTGTTTTTT. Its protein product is CASSPGATNEKLFF. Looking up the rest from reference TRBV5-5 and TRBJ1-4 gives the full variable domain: DAGVTQSPTHLIKTRGQQVTLRCSPISGHKSVSWYQQVLGQGPQFIFQYYEKEERGRGNFPDRFSARQFPNYSSELNVNALLLGDSALYLCASSPGATNEKLFFGSGTQLSVL.

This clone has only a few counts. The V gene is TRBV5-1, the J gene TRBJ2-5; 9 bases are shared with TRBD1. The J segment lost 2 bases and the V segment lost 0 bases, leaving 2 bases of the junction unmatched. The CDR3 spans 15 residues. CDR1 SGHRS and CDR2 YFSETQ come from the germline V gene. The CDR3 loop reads CASSLAGTGQETQYF. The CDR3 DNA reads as TGCGCCAGCAGCTTGGCCGGGACAGGGCAAGAGACCCAGTACTTC.

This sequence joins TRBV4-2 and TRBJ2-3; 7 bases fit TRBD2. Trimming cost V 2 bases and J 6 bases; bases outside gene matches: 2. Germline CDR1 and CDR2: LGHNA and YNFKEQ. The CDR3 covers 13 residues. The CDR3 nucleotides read TGTGCCAGCAGCCAACCGGGGGGTGATACGCAGTATTTT. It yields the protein CASSQPGGDTQYF.

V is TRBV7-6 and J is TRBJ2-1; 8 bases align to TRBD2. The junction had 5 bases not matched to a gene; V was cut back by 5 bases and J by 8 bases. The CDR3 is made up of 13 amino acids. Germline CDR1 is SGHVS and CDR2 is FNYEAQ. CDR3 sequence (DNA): TGTGCCAGCAGCCCCATGCGGGGGGATGAGCAGTTCTTC. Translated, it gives CASSPMRGDEQFF.

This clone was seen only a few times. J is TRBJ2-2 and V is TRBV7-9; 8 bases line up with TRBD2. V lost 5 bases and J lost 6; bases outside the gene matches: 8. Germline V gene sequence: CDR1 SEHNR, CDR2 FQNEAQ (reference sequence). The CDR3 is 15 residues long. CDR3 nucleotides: TGTGCCAGCAGCCCCCCGGGACTAGAGGCCGGGGAGCTGTTTTTT. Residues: CASSPPGLEAGELFF.

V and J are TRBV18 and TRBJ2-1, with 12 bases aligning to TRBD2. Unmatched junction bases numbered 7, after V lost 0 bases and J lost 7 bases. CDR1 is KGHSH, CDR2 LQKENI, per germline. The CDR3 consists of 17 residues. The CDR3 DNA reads TGTGCCAGCTCACCACCGGGGCTAGCGGGAGGGCCGAATGAGCAGTTCTTC. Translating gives CASSPPGLAGGPNEQFF. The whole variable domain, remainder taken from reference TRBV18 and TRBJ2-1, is NAGVMQNPRHLVRRRGQEARLRCSPMKGHSHVYWYRQLPEEGLKFMVYLQKENIIDESGMPKERFSAEFPKEGPSILRIQQVVRGDSAAYFCASSPPGLAGGPNEQFFGPGTRLTVL.